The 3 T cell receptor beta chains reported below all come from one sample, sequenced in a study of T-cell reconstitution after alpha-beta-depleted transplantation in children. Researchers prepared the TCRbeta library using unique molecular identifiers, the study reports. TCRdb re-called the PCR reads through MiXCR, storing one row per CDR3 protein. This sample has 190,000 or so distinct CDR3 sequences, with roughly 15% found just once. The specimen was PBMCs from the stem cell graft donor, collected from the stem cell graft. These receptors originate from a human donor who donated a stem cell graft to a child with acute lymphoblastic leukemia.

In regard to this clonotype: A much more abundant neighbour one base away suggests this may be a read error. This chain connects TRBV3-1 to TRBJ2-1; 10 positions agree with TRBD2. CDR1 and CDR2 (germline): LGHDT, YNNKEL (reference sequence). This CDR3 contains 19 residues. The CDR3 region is CACSQPFTKGASGSYEQFF. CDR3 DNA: TGTGCCTGCAGCCAACCATTTACTAAGGGGGCTAGCGGGAGCTATGAGCAGTTCTTC.

CDR3: CASSLGVAPFTGELFF. Here the CDR3 DNA reads TGCGCCAGCAGCTTGGGAGTAGCGCCATTCACCGGGGAGCTGTTTTTT. This rearrangement joins TRBV5-1 to TRBJ2-2, with a possible D match to TRBD2 (5 bases). The CDR3 spans 16 residues. The V end lost 0 bases, the J end lost 4 bases, and 13 bases lay between the germline ends. CDR1 is SGHRS, CDR2 YFSETQ, per germline.

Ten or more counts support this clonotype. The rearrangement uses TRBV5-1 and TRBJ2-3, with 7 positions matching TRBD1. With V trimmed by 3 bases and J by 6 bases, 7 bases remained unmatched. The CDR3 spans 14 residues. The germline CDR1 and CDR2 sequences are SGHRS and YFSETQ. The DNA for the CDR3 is TGCGCCAGCAGCTCCGGACAGGAACCGGATACGCAGTATTTT. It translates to CASSSGQEPDTQYF.